The clone carrying this T cell receptor beta chain was found many times. Its matching antigen is unknown. The record originates from a study of molecular identifiers for immune sequencing clone quantification. Regarding the study as a whole: For effector cells, clones above 20 RNA copies held over 98% of molecules; for naive cells, under 1%.

The V and J ends lost 4 bases and 0 bases respectively, with 13 bases between them. There are 16 residues in the CDR3. Germline V gene sequence: CDR1 MDHEN, CDR2 SYDVKM. TCRdb called the PCR reads again in MiXCR, with one record for every CDR3 protein. The data show around 65,000 distinct CDR3 sequences, roughly 18% seen once. Isolation of naive CD8 T cells was achieved by sorting on a CD8+CD4-CCR7+CD45RA+ phenotype. The chain employs TRBV28 and TRBJ1-3; D is unclear. This TCR derives from a human donor in good health. Some libraries in this study had Jurkat cell RNA spiked in. Sequenced sample: naive CD8+ T cells from blood, with Jurkat cell RNA spiked in. Indicated subset: FACS-sorted CD8+CD4-CCR7+CD45RA+ naive T cells. This CDR3 is CASSSSVFRSGNTIYF. CDR3 bases: TGTGCCAGCAGTTCAAGCGTCTTTCGCTCTGGAAACACCATATATTTT. Full variable domain (remainder filled in from reference TRBV28 and TRBJ1-3): DVKVTQSSRYLVKRTGEKVFLECVQDMDHENMFWYRQDPGLGLRLIYFSYDVKMKEKGDIPEGYSVSREKKERFSLILESASTNQTSMYLCASSSSVFRSGNTIYFGEGSWLTVV.